The TCR beta chain described here comes from a study of blood T cell repertoires in COVID-19. The V end was cut by 2 bases, the J end by 6 bases, with 13 bases between. The CDR3 spans 13 residues. CDR1 and CDR2 from the germline V gene are SQVTM and ANQGSEA. Profiling relied on immunoSEQ multiplex PCR, and the TCRdb table lists in-frame clones only, not all of them. This table has 180,000 or so clones, over 75% appearing once. This chain joins TRBV29-1 and TRBJ1-1; possibly TRBD1 for D (5 bases). Sequencing was done on a sample of peripheral blood. This sequence originates from a human donor with active or convalescent COVID-19. The donor label of this sample is uncertain. CDR3 DNA sequence: TGCAGCGTTGAAATACCCAGGGTCTCTGAAGCTTTCTTT. Its translation: CSVEIPRVSEAFF.